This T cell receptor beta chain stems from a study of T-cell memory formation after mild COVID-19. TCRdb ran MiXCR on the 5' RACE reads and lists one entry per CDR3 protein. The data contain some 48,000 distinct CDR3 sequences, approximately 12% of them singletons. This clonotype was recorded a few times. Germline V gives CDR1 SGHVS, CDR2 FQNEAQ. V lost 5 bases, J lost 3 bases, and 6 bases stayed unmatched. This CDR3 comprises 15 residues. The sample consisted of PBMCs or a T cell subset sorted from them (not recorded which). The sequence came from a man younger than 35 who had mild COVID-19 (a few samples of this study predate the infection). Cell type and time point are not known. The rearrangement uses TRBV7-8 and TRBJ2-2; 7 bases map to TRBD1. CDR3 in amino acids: CASSQTGVDTGELFF. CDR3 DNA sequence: TGTGCCAGCAGCCAAACAGGGGTTGACACCGGGGAGCTGTTTTTT.